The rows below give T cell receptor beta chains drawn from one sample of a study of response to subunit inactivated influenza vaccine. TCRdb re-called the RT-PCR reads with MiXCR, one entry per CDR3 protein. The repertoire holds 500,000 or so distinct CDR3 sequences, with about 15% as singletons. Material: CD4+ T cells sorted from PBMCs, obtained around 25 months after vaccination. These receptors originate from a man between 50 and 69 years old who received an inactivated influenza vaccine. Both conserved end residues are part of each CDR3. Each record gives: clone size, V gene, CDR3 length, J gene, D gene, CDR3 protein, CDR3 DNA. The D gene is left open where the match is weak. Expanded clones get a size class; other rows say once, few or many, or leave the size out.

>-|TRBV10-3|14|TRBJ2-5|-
CAISDLPEAETQYF
TGTGCCATCAGTGACCTGCCCGAGGCAGAGACCCAGTACTTC
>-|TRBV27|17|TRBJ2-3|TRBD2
CASRPTPGRGVTDTQYF
TGTGCCAGCAGACCTACTCCGGGGCGGGGGGTCACAGATACGCAGTATTTT
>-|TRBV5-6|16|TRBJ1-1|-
CASRTSSPAVNTEAFF
TGTGCCAGCAGAACCTCATCCCCTGCAGTGAACACTGAAGCTTTCTTT
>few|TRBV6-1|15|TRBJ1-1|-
CASSSLGGLGTEAFF
TGTGCCAGCAGCTCGCTTGGGGGTCTGGGCACTGAAGCTTTCTTT
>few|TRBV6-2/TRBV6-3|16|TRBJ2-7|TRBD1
CASSRPVTGNSYEQYF
TGTGCCAGCAGCCGCCCGGTGACAGGGAATTCCTACGAGCAGTACTTC
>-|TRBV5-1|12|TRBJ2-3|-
CASSLEGNTQYF
TGCGCCAGCAGCTTGGAAGGCAATACGCAGTATTTT
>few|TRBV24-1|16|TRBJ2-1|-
CATSDMGQDRYYEQFF
TGTGCCACCAGTGATATGGGTCAGGACCGATACTATGAGCAGTTCTTC
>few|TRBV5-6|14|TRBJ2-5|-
CASSLLGDQETQYF
TGTGCCAGCAGCTTGCTCGGGGATCAAGAGACCCAGTACTTC
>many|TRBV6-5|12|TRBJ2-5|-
CASSPPQGTQYF
TGTGCCAGCAGCCCACCACAGGGGACCCAGTACTTC
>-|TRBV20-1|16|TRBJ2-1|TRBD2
CSATWTSGGLGNKQFF
TGCAGTGCCACGTGGACTAGCGGGGGCCTGGGCAATAAGCAGTTCTTC
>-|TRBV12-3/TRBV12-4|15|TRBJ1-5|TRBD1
CASSLETGGGQPQHF
TGTGCCAGCAGTTTGGAGACAGGGGGCGGTCAGCCCCAGCATTTT
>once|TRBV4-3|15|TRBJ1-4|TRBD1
CASRRTGTGGGKLFF
TGCGCCAGCCGCCGAACCGGGACAGGGGGTGGAAAACTGTTTTTT
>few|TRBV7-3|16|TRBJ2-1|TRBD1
CASSLWPGQGRDEQFF
TGTGCCAGCAGCTTATGGCCGGGACAGGGTAGGGATGAGCAGTTCTTC
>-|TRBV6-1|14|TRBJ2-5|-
CASSGSQDQETQYF
TGTGCCAGCAGTGGGTCACAGGACCAAGAGACCCAGTACTTC
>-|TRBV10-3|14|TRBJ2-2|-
CAIRASEVTGELFF
TGTGCCATCAGGGCTAGCGAAGTCACCGGGGAGCTGTTTTTT
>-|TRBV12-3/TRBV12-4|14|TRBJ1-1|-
CASSLADMNTEAFF
TGTGCCAGCAGTTTAGCAGATATGAACACTGAAGCTTTCTTT
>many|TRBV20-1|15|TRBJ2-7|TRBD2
CSASPMSGVNYEQYF
TGCAGTGCTAGCCCAATGAGCGGGGTTAACTACGAGCAGTACTTC
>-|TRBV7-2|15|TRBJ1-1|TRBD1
CASSLPHRGRTEAFF
TGTGCCAGCAGCTTACCGCACAGGGGGCGGACTGAAGCTTTCTTT
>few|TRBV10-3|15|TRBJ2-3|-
CAIRSGRGDTDTQYF
TGTGCCATCAGATCCGGGCGGGGCGACACAGATACGCAGTATTTT
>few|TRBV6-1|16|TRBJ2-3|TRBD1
CASSGQGTGETDTQYF
TGTGCCAGCAGCGGTCAGGGGACAGGGGAAACAGATACGCAGTATTTT
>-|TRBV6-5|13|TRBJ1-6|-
CASSYSRRRSLHF
TGTGCCAGCAGTTACTCGAGGAGGAGATCTCTCCACTTT
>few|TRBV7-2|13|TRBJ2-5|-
CASSGRILETQYF
TGTGCCAGCAGTGGACGGATTCTTGAGACCCAGTACTTC
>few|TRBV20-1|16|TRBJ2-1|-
CSASAGHRSSYNEQFF
TGCAGTGCTAGCGCGGGGCATCGTAGCTCCTACAATGAGCAGTTCTTC
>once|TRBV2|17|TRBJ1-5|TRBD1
CASRGQGVLSGNQPQHF
TGTGCCAGCAGGGGACAGGGGGTCTTGTCGGGCAATCAGCCCCAGCATTTT
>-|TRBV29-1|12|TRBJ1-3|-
CSVGYSLDTIYF
TGCAGCGTTGGATATTCCTTAGACACCATATATTTT
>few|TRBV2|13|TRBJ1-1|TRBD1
CASATGVNTEAFF
TGTGCCAGCGCGACAGGGGTTAACACTGAAGCTTTCTTT
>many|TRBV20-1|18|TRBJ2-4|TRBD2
CSATGGLAGADSGNIQYF
TGCAGTGCTACCGGGGGACTAGCGGGAGCCGACTCGGGAAACATTCAGTACTTC
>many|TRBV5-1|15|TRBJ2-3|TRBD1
CASSAGTGSTDTQYF
TGCGCCAGCAGCGCCGGGACAGGGAGCACAGATACGCAGTATTTT
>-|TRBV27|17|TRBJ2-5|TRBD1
CASSPGWDRGREETQYF
TGTGCCAGCAGTCCTGGGTGGGACAGGGGGCGAGAAGAGACCCAGTACTTC
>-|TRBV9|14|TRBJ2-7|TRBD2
CASSPGTSFYEQYF
TGTGCCAGCAGCCCCGGGACTAGCTTTTACGAGCAGTACTTC
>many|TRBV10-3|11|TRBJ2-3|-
CAIKAGDTQYF
TGTGCCATCAAGGCTGGAGATACGCAGTATTTT
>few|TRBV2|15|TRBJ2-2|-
CASTLDRSNTGELFF
TGTGCCAGCACCCTAGACAGGTCGAACACCGGGGAGCTGTTTTTT
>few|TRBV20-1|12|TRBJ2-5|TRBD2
CSALAGGETQYF
TGCAGTGCCCTAGCGGGAGGGGAGACCCAGTACTTC
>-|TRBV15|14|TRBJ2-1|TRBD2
CATAWGLAGVEQFF
TGTGCCACCGCTTGGGGACTAGCGGGAGTGGAGCAGTTCTTC
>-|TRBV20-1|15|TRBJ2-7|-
CSARDFGRGYYEQYF
TGCAGTGCTAGAGATTTCGGCAGAGGCTACTACGAGCAGTACTTC
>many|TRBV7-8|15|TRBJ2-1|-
CASSLNFHFYNEQFF
TGTGCCAGCAGCTTAAACTTCCATTTCTACAATGAGCAGTTCTTC